These T cell receptor beta chains were read from a single sample in a study of T cell responses to AZD1222 COVID-19 vaccine. TCRdb's table, derived via immunoSEQ multiplex PCR, lists solely in-frame clones and lacks some. Seen here are 140,000 to 150,000 clones, just over 90% observed once, and the top ten hold roughly 9.1%. Sequences were derived from peripheral blood, sampled on day 0 of AZD1222 vaccination. All receptors come from an adult in good health. Both conserved end residues are part of each CDR3. The D gene is left open where the match is weak. Rows may omit the clone size; those that give it use once, few, many or a size class.

D gene	V gene	J gene	clone size	CDR3 protein	CDR3 DNA
-	TRBV6-5	TRBJ1-6	-	CASSSTGKDSPLHF	TGTGCCAGCAGCTCAACAGGGAAGGATTCACCCCTCCACTTT
-	TRBV3-1/TRBV3-2	TRBJ2-5	-	CASSQGARETQYF	TGTGCCAGCAGCCAGGGGGCTCGAGAGACCCAGTACTTC
-	TRBV12-5	TRBJ1-1	once	CASGLVLGGGYEAFF	TGTGCTAGTGGTTTGGTACTAGGGGGAGGCTATGAAGCTTTCTTT
-	TRBV6-5	TRBJ1-1	-	CASSSAFRNTEAFF	TGTGCCAGCAGTTCGGCTTTCCGGAACACTGAAGCTTTCTTT
-	TRBV27	TRBJ2-7	-	CASSPPGYEQYF	TGTGCCAGCAGCCCGCCCGGGTACGAGCAGTACTTC
-	TRBV6-7	TRBJ1-6	once	CASSYGPGHNSPLHF	TGTGCCAGCAGTTACGGGCCAGGGCATAATTCACCCCTCCACTTT
TRBD1	TRBV27	TRBJ2-1	-	CASRARDRVKAISRFNEQFF	TGTGCCAGCAGAGCGAGGGACAGGGTGAAGGCAATATCGAGGTTCAATGAGCAGTTCTTC
-	TRBV24-1	TRBJ1-1	-	CATSDPLSARAFF	TGTGCCACCAGTGATCCCCTGTCCGCCCGGGCTTTCTTT
-	TRBV7-3	TRBJ1-2	-	CASSPRTPYGYTF	TGTGCCAGCAGCCCCCGGACACCGTATGGCTACACCTTC
-	TRBV28	TRBJ1-2	-	CASSYRGGHGYTF	TGTGCCAGCAGTTACCGGGGTGGCCATGGCTACACCTTC
TRBD1	TRBV2	TRBJ1-2	-	CASSGGGQGLYGYTF	TGTGCCAGCAGCGGGGGGGGACAGGGGCTCTATGGCTACACCTTC